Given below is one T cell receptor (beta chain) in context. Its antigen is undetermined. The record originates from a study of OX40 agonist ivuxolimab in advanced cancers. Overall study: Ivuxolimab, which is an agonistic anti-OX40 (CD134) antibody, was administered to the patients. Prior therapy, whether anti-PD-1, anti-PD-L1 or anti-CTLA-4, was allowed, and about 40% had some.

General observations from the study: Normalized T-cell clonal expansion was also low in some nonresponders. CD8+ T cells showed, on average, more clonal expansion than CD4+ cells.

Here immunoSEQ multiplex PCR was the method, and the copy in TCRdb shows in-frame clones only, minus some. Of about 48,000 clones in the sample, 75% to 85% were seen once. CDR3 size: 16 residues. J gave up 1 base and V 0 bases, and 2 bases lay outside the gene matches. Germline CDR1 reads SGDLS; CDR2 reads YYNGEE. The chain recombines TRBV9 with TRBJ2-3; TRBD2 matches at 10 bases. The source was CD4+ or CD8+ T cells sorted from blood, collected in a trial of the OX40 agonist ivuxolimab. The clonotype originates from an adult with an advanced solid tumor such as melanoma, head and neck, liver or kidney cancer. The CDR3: CASSVGLAGGTDTQYF. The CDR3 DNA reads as TGTGCCAGCAGCGTAGGGCTAGCGGGGGGCACAGATACGCAGTATTTT.